Below are 29 T cell receptor beta chains sequenced from a single sample in a study of blood T cells in healthy people across ages. The authors ran a second PCR of 7 to 11 cycles using a sample-barcoded 5' primer and a J-beta primer mix. TCRdb redid the calling of the 5' RACE reads with MiXCR, one entry per CDR3 protein. Among 1.5 million to 2 million distinct CDR3 sequences listed, about 35% were seen once. The specimen was blood. The receptors were gathered from a woman in her thirties in good health.

This sequence joins TRBV11-2 and TRBJ2-1, with a possible D match to TRBD1 (5 bases). CDR1 is SGHAT and CDR2 is FQNNGV in the germline V gene. This CDR3 has 12 amino acids. The V and J ends lost 0 bases and 10 bases respectively, with 7 bases between them. CDR3 sequence: CASSLDWGEQFF. CDR3 in DNA: TGTGCCAGCAGCTTAGATTGGGGCGAGCAGTTCTTC.

This sequence joins TRBV4-1 and TRBJ2-7; TRBD2 matches at 9 bases. Per germline, CDR1 MGHRA and CDR2 YSYEKL. V lost 4 bases, J lost 0 bases, and 7 bases stayed unmatched. This CDR3 spans 16 amino acids. CDR3 DNA: TGCGCCAGCAGCCCCTTTAGCGGGAGCGGCTCCTACGAGCAGTACTTC. As protein: CASSPFSGSGSYEQYF.

The chain employs TRBV5-1 and TRBJ2-1; the D gene is possibly TRBD1 (7 bases). V was trimmed by 7 bases and J by 7 bases, leaving 18 bases between them. The length of the CDR3 is 14 residues. The germline V gene encodes CDR1 SGHRS and CDR2 YFSETQ. CDR3 amino acids: CASEEVRGANEQFF. The DNA for the CDR3 is TGCGCCAGCGAGGAGGTCAGGGGGGCGAATGAGCAGTTCTTC.

The gene calls are TRBV21-1 and TRBJ2-3. TRBV21-1 constitutes a pseudogene. This CDR3 is 15 amino acids long. The CDR3 bases are TGTGCCAGCAGCGACTGTTGCCACACGCGGGATACGCAGTATTTT. Encoded protein: CASSDCCHTRDTQYF.

This rearrangement joins TRBV12-3 or TRBV12-4 to TRBJ2-1, with 7 positions matching TRBD2. Unmatched junction bases numbered 19, after V lost 5 bases and J lost 6 bases. This CDR3 is 18 amino acids long. As DNA, the CDR3 is TGTGCCAGCAGTCTTAGTGCGAGCGGGGTCACGGAGGGCAATGAGCAGTTCTTC. Amino acids: CASSLSASGVTEGNEQFF.

The chain joins TRBV30 to TRBJ2-3; no clear D. V was pared by 2 bases and J by 0 bases, with 12 bases between. This CDR3 spans 15 amino acids. Germline V CDR1 and CDR2: GTSNPN, SVGIG (reference sequence). In DNA, the CDR3 is TGTGCCTGGAGTTCAGCAGCCACTAGCACAGATACGCAGTATTTT. Protein: CAWSSAATSTDTQYF. The complete variable domain, with remaining parts taken from reference TRBV30 and TRBJ2-3, reads SQTIHQWPATLVQPVGSPLSLECTVEGTSNPNLYWYRQAAGRGLQLLFYSVGIGQISSEVPQNLSASRPQDRQFILSSKKLLLSDSGFYLCAWSSAATSTDTQYFGPGTRLTVL.

This clonotype showed up just a few times. This chain connects TRBV7-9 to TRBJ2-3; 7 bases are a match to TRBD1. V gave up 0 bases and J gave up 2 bases; unmatched junction bases: 5. The germline V gene has CDR1 SEHNR and CDR2 FQNEAQ (reference sequence). The length of the CDR3 is 16 residues. CDR3 region: CASSLAGRGITDTQYF. DNA of the CDR3: TGTGCCAGCAGCTTAGCCGGCAGGGGGATCACAGATACGCAGTATTTT. The whole variable domain, remainder taken from reference TRBV7-9 and TRBJ2-3, is DTGVSQNPRHKITKRGQNVTFRCDPISEHNRLYWYRQTLGQGPEFLTYFQNEAQLEKSRLLSDRFSAERPKGSFSTLEIQRTEQGDSAMYLCASSLAGRGITDTQYFGPGTRLTVL.

V and J are TRBV3-1 and TRBJ2-3; possibly TRBD2 for D (7 bases). The CDR3 totals 14 residues. Germline lookup yields CDR1 LGHDT and CDR2 YNNKEL (reference sequence). V lost 0 bases, J lost 9 bases, and 13 bases lay in between. Here the CDR3 DNA reads TGTGCCAGCAGCCAAGAGTTGGGAGGGGGGACGCAGTATTTT. Its protein product is CASSQELGGGTQYF.

In its sample, this clonotype was seen a few times. The genes are TRBV7-9 and TRBJ1-1; D is unclear. CDR3 length: 13 residues. The V gene's germline CDR1 is SEHNR and CDR2 FQNEAQ (reference sequence). The V end lost 6 bases, the J end lost 2 bases, and 10 bases lay between the germline ends. This CDR3 reads CASRLAGNTEAFF. CDR3 DNA: TGTGCCAGCAGATTGGCTGGAAACACTGAAGCTTTCTTT.

This clonotype turned up a few times. The V and J genes are TRBV10-3 and TRBJ2-7; weak D call: TRBD1 (5 bases). The CDR3 spans 13 residues. Germline V gene data show CDR1 as ENHRY and CDR2 as SYGVKD. V was pared by 7 bases and J by 1 base, with 11 bases between. DNA of the CDR3: TGTGCCATCATAGTAGACAGATCCTACGAGCAGTACTTC. It specifies CAIIVDRSYEQYF.

This clonotype was found a few times. DNA of the CDR3: TGCGCCAGCATGAGACTAGCGCCGCCCGGGGAGACCCAGTACTTC. Translation: CASMRLAPPGETQYF. The chain links TRBV10-2 to TRBJ2-5, with 8 nucleotides matching TRBD2. This CDR3 has 15 residues. Germline V lookup: CDR1 WSHSY, CDR2 SAAADI. Unmatched junction bases numbered 12, after V lost 7 bases and J lost 5 bases.

On this clonotype itself: At one of its ends the junction is not consistent with the germline gene, which may arise from a read error. The rearrangement links TRBV6-2 or TRBV6-3 to TRBJ2-7; perhaps TRBD2 as D (6 bases). Germline values: CDR1 MNHEY, CDR2 SVGEGT. The CDR3 sequence is 14 residues long. CDR3 sequence: CTSSPGGIAYEQYF. For the CDR3, the DNA is TGTACCAGCTCCCCCGGGGGTATCGCCTACGAGCAGTACTTC.

The chain employs TRBV6-2 or TRBV6-3 and TRBJ2-7; TRBD2 might be the D (6 bases). The V gene lost 1 base and the J gene lost 7 bases, with 11 bases spanning the gap. The germline V gene has CDR1 MNHEY and CDR2 SVGEGT. The CDR3 runs 13 residues. The CDR3 DNA reads as TGTGCCAGCAGTTACTGGGTGGCGGGGGAGCAGTACTTC. It translates to CASSYWVAGEQYF.

This clonotype was detected only a few times. Here the CDR3 DNA reads TGCGCCAGCAGCCAAGAGACTAGAGTCCCCTACGAGCAGTACTTC. Translation gives CASSQETRVPYEQYF. V gene TRBV4-1 combines with J gene TRBJ2-7, with D possibly being TRBD2 (6 bases). Germline CDR1 is MGHRA and CDR2 is YSYEKL. Trimming left V 0 bases short and J 2 bases short, with 11 bases between. The CDR3 is 15 residues long.

The chain carries TRBV6-1 and TRBJ1-5; D is uncertain. The V and J ends lost 5 bases and 3 bases respectively, with 14 bases between them. Germline-derived CDR1 and CDR2 are MNHNS and SASEGT. This CDR3 region has 15 residues. Here the CDR3 reads CASSPTPGANQPQHF. CDR3 sequence (DNA): TGTGCCAGCAGTCCGACCCCGGGAGCCAATCAGCCCCAGCATTTT.

The genes are TRBV13 and TRBJ2-5; TRBD1 matches 8 bases. The CDR3 spans 16 residues. J was trimmed by 2 bases and V by 4 bases; bases with no gene match: 9. CDR1 is PRHDT, CDR2 FYEKMQ, per germline (reference sequence). DNA for the CDR3: TGTGCCAGCAGCTCGGACCTGGGACAGGATCAAGAGACCCAGTACTTC. Its translation: CASSSDLGQDQETQYF.

The chain uses TRBV7-9 and TRBJ2-1; no clear D gene. This CDR3 has 15 amino acids. Deletions cut 2 bases from V and 5 bases from J, with 13 bases between. Germline loops: CDR1 SEHNR, CDR2 FQNEAQ (reference sequence). DNA for the CDR3: TGTGCCAGCAGCTTATCCGCGGTGGCCGACAATGAGCAGTTCTTC. This gives the protein CASSLSAVADNEQFF.

This clonotype was detected only a few times. This chain uses TRBV7-9 with TRBJ2-1, with D possibly matching TRBD1 (5 bases). The CDR3 extends over 15 amino acids. The germline V gene has CDR1 SEHNR and CDR2 FQNEAQ (reference sequence). The V end was cut by 4 bases, the J end by 4 bases, with 14 bases between. DNA of the CDR3: TGTGCCAGCAGCTCCTTAGGTCAGGGATACAATGAGCAGTTCTTC. The encoded protein is CASSSLGQGYNEQFF. Full variable domain (rest looked up from reference TRBV7-9 and TRBJ2-1): DTGVSQNPRHKITKRGQNVTFRCDPISEHNRLYWYRQTLGQGPEFLTYFQNEAQLEKSRLLSDRFSAERPKGSFSTLEIQRTEQGDSAMYLCASSSLGQGYNEQFFGPGTRLTVL.

As for this clonotype: This may be a read error, as it is one base from a much larger clone. The chain employs TRBV4-1 and TRBJ2-1; D call uncertain. Germline V gene lookup returns CDR1 MGHRA and CDR2 YSYEKL. Trimming stripped 1 base from V and 13 bases from J, with 14 bases between. The CDR3 consists of 13 residues. CDR3 sequence (DNA): TGCGCCAGCAGCCAAGTTGGCTTAAGGGCCCAGTTCTTC. Translation gives CASSQVGLRAQFF.

V usage is TRBV21-1 and J usage is TRBJ2-5; the table's D call TRBD2 went unverified against the DNA. TRBV21-1 is classified as a pseudogene. The CDR3 has 21 amino acids. The CDR3 spells CASSKVDIGSLRTARQETQYF. CDR3 sequence (DNA): TGTGCCAGCAGCAAAGTAGATATAGGGTCGCTACGTACGGCACGGCAAGAGACCCAGTACTTC.

This chain links TRBV7-3 with TRBJ1-2; 8 bases match TRBD1. The ends lost 2 bases at V and 7 bases at J; junction bases unmatched: 6. This CDR3 spans 14 amino acids. Germline CDR1 and CDR2: SGHTA and FQGTGA. The CDR3 coding sequence is TGTGCCAGCAGCTTAGACAGGGGCCCAGGTGGCTACACCTTC. This gives the protein CASSLDRGPGGYTF.

The chain links TRBV7-9 to TRBJ2-2, with TRBD1 as a possible D gene (5 bases). Germline loops: CDR1 SEHNR, CDR2 FQNEAQ (reference sequence). The CDR3 contains 16 residues. Trimming removed 6 bases at V and 0 bases at J, with 14 bases between. Here the CDR3 reads CASSIWTPANTGELFF. Written as DNA, the CDR3 is TGTGCCAGCAGTATTTGGACACCCGCGAACACCGGGGAGCTGTTTTTT.

This clonotype was seen a handful of times. V is TRBV9 and J is TRBJ2-1, with 8 nucleotides matching TRBD2. The CDR3 is 16 residues long. With V trimmed by 0 bases and J by 3 bases, 5 bases remained unmatched. CDR1 and CDR2 from the germline V gene are SGDLS and YYNGEE. CDR3 DNA sequence: TGTGCCAGCAGCGTAGCGGGACTAGACTTCTACAATGAGCAGTTCTTC. It yields the protein CASSVAGLDFYNEQFF.

This clonotype has more than one count but fewer than ten. The J gene is TRBJ2-1, the V gene TRBV20-1, with TRBD2 matching over 10 bases. Looked up from germline, CDR1 is DFQATT and CDR2 is SNEGSKA (reference sequence). The CDR3 contains 15 residues. With V trimmed by 1 base and J by 6 bases, 6 bases remained unmatched. Here the CDR3 reads CSARASGGIINEQFF. The CDR3 coding sequence is TGCAGTGCTAGAGCTAGCGGGGGAATTATCAATGAGCAGTTCTTC.

The chain employs TRBV27 and TRBJ2-5; 7 bases fit TRBD2. This CDR3 has 16 residues. CDR1 is MNHEY and CDR2 is SMNVEV in the germline V gene (reference sequence). Losses at the gene ends were 6 bases for V and 0 bases for J; bases not matched to a gene: 10. The CDR3 nucleotides are TGTGCCAGCAGGCCTCCTAGCGGAGGGTACCAAGAGACCCAGTACTTC. Protein: CASRPPSGGYQETQYF.

This sequence joins TRBV3-1 and TRBJ2-7; 13 bases map to TRBD2. CDR3 length: 17 amino acids. Germline CDR1 LGHDT, CDR2 YNNKEL (reference sequence). Losses at the gene ends were 0 bases for V and 2 bases for J; bases not matched to a gene: 4. The CDR3 here is CASSQDLLAGGPYEQYF. For the CDR3, the DNA is TGTGCCAGCAGCCAAGATTTACTAGCGGGAGGGCCCTACGAGCAGTACTTC.

V usage is TRBV15 and J usage is TRBJ1-2; D is unclear. CDR1 is LNHNV and CDR2 is YYDKDF in the germline V gene (reference sequence). The CDR3 sequence is 14 residues long. V lost 1 base and J lost 4, with 10 bases in between. The CDR3 reads CATSRGTDVYGYTF. The CDR3 nucleotides read TGTGCCACCAGCAGAGGAACCGACGTCTATGGCTACACCTTC.

As regards this clonotype: It may be a read error: a sequence one base away is much more abundant. This chain uses TRBV12-3 or TRBV12-4 with TRBJ2-5, with TRBD2 identical over 8 bases. The CDR3 loop spans 14 amino acids. CDR3 bases: TGTGCCAGCAGTTTTCGGGGGGGGCTGGAGACCCCGTACTTC. Translating gives CASSFRGGLETPYF.

The V gene is TRBV9, the J gene TRBJ2-5; 8 nucleotides align to TRBD1. In germline, CDR1 is SGDLS, CDR2 YYNGEE. The trim removed 2 bases at V and 7 bases at J, leaving 4 bases unmatched. The CDR3 runs 13 residues. CDR3 in amino acids: CASSVGQEGTQYF. For the CDR3, the DNA is TGTGCCAGCAGCGTGGGACAGGAAGGGACCCAGTACTTC.